This T cell receptor (beta chain) is drawn from a study of shared clonotypes between healthy human individuals. Study at large: Per donor, CD8 memory used one plate, CD8 naive used two, CD4 memory used three and CD4 naive used three. Findings of the study overall: Several donors shared approximately 5% of their naive CD4 clonotypes. Relative to memory subsets, naive subsets generally showed larger estimated richness.

This table comes from immunoSEQ multiplex PCR, and its TCRdb copy is limited to in-frame clones, with some not included. Of 740,000 or so clones listed, around 78% are singletons. Per the germline V gene, CDR1 is MNHNY and CDR2 is SVGAGI (reference sequence). The CDR3 has 15 amino acids. Germline trimming cut 2 bases from V and 4 bases from J; bases unmatched to any gene: 2. In the case of this clone: Its antigen is unidentified.

The chain uses TRBV6-6 and TRBJ2-1, with TRBD2 matching over 10 bases. Sequenced sample: memory CD4+ T cells sorted from blood. Subset indicated: CD45RA-negative fraction. The TCR originated in a young woman in good health. DNA of the CDR3: TGTGCCAGCAGTTACAAGCGGGAGGGGTACAATGAGCAGTTCTTC. Protein product: CASSYKREGYNEQFF.